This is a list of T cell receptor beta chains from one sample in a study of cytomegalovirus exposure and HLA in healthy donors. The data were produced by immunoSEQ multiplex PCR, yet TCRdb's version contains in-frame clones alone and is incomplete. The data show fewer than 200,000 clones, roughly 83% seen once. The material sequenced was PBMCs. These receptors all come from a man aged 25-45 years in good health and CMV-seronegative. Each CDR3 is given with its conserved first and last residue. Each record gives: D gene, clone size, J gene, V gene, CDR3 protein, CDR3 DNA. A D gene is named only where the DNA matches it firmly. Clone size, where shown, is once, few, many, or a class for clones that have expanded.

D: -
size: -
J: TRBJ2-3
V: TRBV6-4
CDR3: CASSRAPTDTQYF
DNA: TGTGCCAGCAGCAGGGCGCCCACAGATACGCAGTATTTT

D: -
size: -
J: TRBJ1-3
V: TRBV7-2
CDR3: CASSSFEGNTIYF
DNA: TGTGCCAGCAGTTCGTTCGAGGGAAACACCATATATTTT

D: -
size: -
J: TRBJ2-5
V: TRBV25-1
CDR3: CASSPRQGGPGTQYF
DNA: TGTGCCAGCAGTCCGAGGCAAGGGGGTCCGGGGACCCAGTACTTC

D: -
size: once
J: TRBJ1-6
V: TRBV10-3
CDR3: CAISSGEISPLHF
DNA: TGTGCCATCAGTTCAGGGGAGATTTCACCCCTCCACTTT

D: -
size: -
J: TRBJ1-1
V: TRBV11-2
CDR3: CASSLEPGGRSEAFF
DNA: TGTGCCAGCAGCTTAGAACCGGGGGGACGGTCTGAAGCTTTCTTT

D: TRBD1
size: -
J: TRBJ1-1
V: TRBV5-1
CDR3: CASSLVTGGAEAFF
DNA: TGCGCCAGCAGCTTGGTTACAGGGGGGGCTGAAGCTTTCTTT

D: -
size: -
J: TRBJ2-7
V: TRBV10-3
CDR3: CAISQKLAGEQYF
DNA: TGTGCCATCAGTCAAAAACTAGCCGGGGAGCAGTACTTC

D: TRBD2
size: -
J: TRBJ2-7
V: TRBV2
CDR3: CASSSGGAYTYEQYF
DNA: TGTGCCAGCAGCTCCGGGGGGGCCTATACCTACGAGCAGTACTTC

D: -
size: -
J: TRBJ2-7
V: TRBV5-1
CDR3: CASSPDGTTYEQYF
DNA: TGCGCCAGCAGCCCGGATGGGACAACCTACGAGCAGTACTTC

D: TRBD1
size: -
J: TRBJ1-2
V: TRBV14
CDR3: CASSRQGNYGYTF
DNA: TGTGCCAGCAGCCGACAGGGTAACTATGGCTACACCTTC

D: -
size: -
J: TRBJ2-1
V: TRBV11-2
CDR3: CASSLRREGQFF
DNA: TGTGCCAGCAGCTTACGCCGGGAAGGGCAGTTCTTC

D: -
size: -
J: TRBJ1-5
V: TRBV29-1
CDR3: CSVSGQINQPQHF
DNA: TGCAGCGTCTCCGGACAGATCAATCAGCCCCAGCATTTT

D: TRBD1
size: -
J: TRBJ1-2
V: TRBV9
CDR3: CASRQTGIYGYTF
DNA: TGTGCCAGCAGACAGACAGGGATCTATGGCTACACCTTC

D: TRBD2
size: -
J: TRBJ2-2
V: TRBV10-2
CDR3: CASSALAGLVNTGELFF
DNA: TGCGCCAGCAGTGCTCTAGCGGGTTTGGTGAACACCGGGGAGCTGTTTTTT

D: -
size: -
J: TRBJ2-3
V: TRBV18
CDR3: CASSPGGEDTQYF
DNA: TGTGCCAGCTCACCTGGAGGTGAGGATACGCAGTATTTT

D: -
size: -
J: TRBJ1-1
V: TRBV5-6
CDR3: CASSLGQIQGEAFF
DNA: TGTGCCAGCAGCTTGGGACAGATACAGGGTGAAGCTTTCTTT

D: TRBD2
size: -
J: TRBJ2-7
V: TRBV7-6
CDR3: CASSSVPLGAGEYEQYF
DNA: TGTGCCAGCAGCTCCGTGCCTTTAGGGGCGGGAGAATACGAGCAGTACTTC

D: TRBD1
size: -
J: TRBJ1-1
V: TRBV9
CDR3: CASSPRLGQGNTEAFF
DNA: TGTGCCAGCAGCCCGCGCCTGGGACAGGGGAACACTGAAGCTTTCTTT

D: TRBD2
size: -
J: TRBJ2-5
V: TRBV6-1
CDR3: CASSGSGGVETQYF
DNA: TGTGCCAGCAGTGGGAGCGGGGGTGTTGAGACCCAGTACTTC

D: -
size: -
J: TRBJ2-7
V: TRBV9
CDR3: CASSVDSRGYEQYF
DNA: TGTGCCAGCAGCGTAGACTCCCGGGGGTACGAGCAGTACTTC

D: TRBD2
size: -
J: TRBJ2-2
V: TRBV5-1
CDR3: CASSLTSGEGGELFF
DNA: TGCGCCAGCAGTCTGACTAGCGGGGAAGGCGGGGAGCTGTTTTTT

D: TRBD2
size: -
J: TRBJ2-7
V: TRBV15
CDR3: CATSSGTKLPYEQYF
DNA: TGTGCCACCAGCAGCGGGACTAAACTCCCCTACGAGCAGTACTTC